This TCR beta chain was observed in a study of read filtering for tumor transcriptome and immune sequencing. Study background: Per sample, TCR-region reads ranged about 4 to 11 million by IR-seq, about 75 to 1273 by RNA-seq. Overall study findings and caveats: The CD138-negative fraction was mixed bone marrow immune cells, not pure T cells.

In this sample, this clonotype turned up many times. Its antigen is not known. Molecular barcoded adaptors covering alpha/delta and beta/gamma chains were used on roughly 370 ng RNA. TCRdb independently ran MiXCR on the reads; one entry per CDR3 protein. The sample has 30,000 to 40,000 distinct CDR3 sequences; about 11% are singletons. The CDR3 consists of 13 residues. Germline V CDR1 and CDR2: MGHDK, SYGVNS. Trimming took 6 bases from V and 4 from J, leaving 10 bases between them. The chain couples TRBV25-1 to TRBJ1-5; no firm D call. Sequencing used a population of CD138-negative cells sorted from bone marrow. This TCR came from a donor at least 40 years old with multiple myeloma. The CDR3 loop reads CASRKGVNQPQHF. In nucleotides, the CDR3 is TGTGCCAGCAGGAAAGGAGTGAATCAGCCCCAGCATTTT.